This is a list of T cell receptor beta chains from one sample in a study of blood T cells in healthy people across ages. From the 5' RACE reads, TCRdb called clonotypes with MiXCR, one entry per CDR3 protein. The sample carries hundreds of thousands of distinct CDR3 sequences, around three fifths recorded once. Sequenced input: blood. These receptors were collected from a man aged 35 to 55 in good health. The CDR3 runs from the conserved cysteine through the conserved F or W. D genes are given only for firm matches. The size field is filled for only some rows; it gives once, few, many or a size class.

>TRBJ2-3|13|NA|TRBV10-3|NA
TGTGCCACCAGCGGTTTAGTAACAGATACGCAGTATTTT
CATSGLVTDTQYF
>TRBJ2-1|15|NA|TRBV4-2|NA
TGTGCCAGCAGCCAAGATTCACCCCTCGGCAATGAGCAGTTCTTC
CASSQDSPLGNEQFF
>TRBJ2-1|16|TRBD2|TRBV7-2|NA
TGTGCCAGCAGCTTATCCTCCCGGGGGGGATACAATGAGCAGTTCTTC
CASSLSSRGGYNEQFF
>TRBJ2-5|11|NA|TRBV25-1|few
TGTGCCAGCAGGTTAGGGGAGACCCAGTACTTC
CASRLGETQYF
>TRBJ1-2|12|NA|TRBV28|NA
TGTGCCAGCAGTTTCACGGCTTATGGCTACACCTTC
CASSFTAYGYTF
>TRBJ2-5|13|TRBD1|TRBV28|NA
TGTGCCAGCAAGGGACAGGGGGCAGATGAGCAGTACTTC
CASKGQGADEQYF
>TRBJ2-7|15|NA|TRBV15|NA
TGTGCCACCAGCAGAGTGGGGGTAAAGGTTTACGAGCAGTACTTC
CATSRVGVKVYEQYF
>TRBJ1-1|15|NA|TRBV7-2|NA
TGTGCCAGCAGCTTAGAAGGCGGAGGGGTCACTGAAGCTTTCTTT
CASSLEGGGVTEAFF
>TRBJ2-5|13|NA|TRBV6-2/TRBV6-3|NA
TGTGCCAGCAGTTTCCGGGACGGGGAGACCCAGTACTTC
CASSFRDGETQYF
>TRBJ1-1|14|TRBD1|TRBV7-8|NA
TGTGCCAGCAGCTACCTGACAGGGACCACTGAAGCTTTCTTT
CASSYLTGTTEAFF
>TRBJ2-7|14|TRBD1|TRBV4-1|NA
TGCGCCAGCAGCCAGGACAGGGGGGCCTACGAGCAGTACTTC
CASSQDRGAYEQYF
>TRBJ1-6|15|TRBD1|TRBV28|NA
TGTGCCAGCAGTTTACCGGGACAGTATAATTCACCCCTCCACTTT
CASSLPGQYNSPLHF
>TRBJ2-5|15|NA|TRBV11-2|NA
TGTGCCAGCAGTCATTCCCTACAGGGAAGGGAGACCCAGTACTTC
CASSHSLQGRETQYF
>TRBJ1-1|16|NA|TRBV5-1|NA
TGCGCCAGCAGCTTGGGTCTTTCCAGGCCCAACACTGAAGCTTTCTTT
CASSLGLSRPNTEAFF
>TRBJ2-7|14|NA|TRBV28|NA
TGTGCCAGCAGTCCCCGGGTTGATCCCTACGAGCAGTACTTC
CASSPRVDPYEQYF
>TRBJ2-3|15|NA|TRBV9|NA
TGTGCCAGCATAAGGGGGGATTCCCCCACAGATACGCAGTATTTT
CASIRGDSPTDTQYF
>TRBJ1-2|15|NA|TRBV24-1|NA
TGTGCCACCAGCCCGTCCAAGGGACGACGCTATGGCTACACCTTC
CATSPSKGRRYGYTF
>TRBJ2-3|16|TRBD2|TRBV20-1|NA
TGCAGTGCTAGAGATCGACTAGCGGGAGATATAGATACGCAGTATTTT
CSARDRLAGDIDTQYF
>TRBJ2-4|13|NA|TRBV12-3/TRBV12-4|few
TGTGCCAGCAGGAAGAGGGGGTCGGACATTCAGTACTTC
CASRKRGSDIQYF
>TRBJ1-2|13|NA|TRBV20-1|few
TGCAGTGCCCCCGCAGGTCCTACCAAGAGCTACACCTTC
CSAPAGPTKSYTF
>TRBJ1-5|14|TRBD1|TRBV27|NA
TGTGCCAGCAGTCCCTTGACAGGGGATCAGCCCCAGCATTTT
CASSPLTGDQPQHF
>TRBJ2-1|19|TRBD2|TRBV7-2|NA
TGTGCCACCGGCAGGGGGACTAGCGGGGGGGCCGGGACCTACAATGAGCAGTTCTTC
CATGRGTSGGAGTYNEQFF
>TRBJ2-7|13|TRBD1|TRBV2|NA
TGTGCCAGCTTCCGGGACAGAGCTCCCGAGCAGTACTTC
CASFRDRAPEQYF
>TRBJ2-1|14|TRBD1|TRBV5-1|NA
TGCGCCAGCGCGACAGGGGACTCCTACAATGAGCAGTTCTTC
CASATGDSYNEQFF
>TRBJ1-2|14|TRBD1|TRBV7-8|NA
TGTGCCAGCAGCCCGGGACAGCCAATCTATGGCTACACCTTC
CASSPGQPIYGYTF
>TRBJ1-2|13|NA|TRBV15|NA
TGTGCCACCAGCAGAGACAGGGTATATGGCTACACCTTC
CATSRDRVYGYTF
>TRBJ2-5|15|NA|TRBV27|few
TGTGCCAGCAGTTTAACCTTGGGGGTAAAAGAGACCCAGTACTTC
CASSLTLGVKETQYF
>TRBJ1-2|11|NA|TRBV7-9|NA
TGTGCCAGCAGCTTCGAGTATGGCTACACCTTC
CASSFEYGYTF
>TRBJ1-2|15|NA|TRBV7-2|NA
TGTGCCAGCAGCCCATATGGGGGACCCGACTATGGCTACACCTTC
CASSPYGGPDYGYTF
>TRBJ2-5|13|NA|TRBV6-2/TRBV6-3|NA
TGTGCCAGCAGTGTCCGGCAGAAAGAGACCCAGTACTTC
CASSVRQKETQYF
>TRBJ2-7|15|TRBD2|TRBV20-1|NA
TGCAGTGCTTTACGCTTAGCGGGAGTCTCAGGCGAGCAGTACTTC
CSALRLAGVSGEQYF
>TRBJ2-1|16|NA|TRBV10-3|NA
TGTGCCATCTCTTCCTTCCAAGGGACGGATTACAATGAGCAGTTCTTC
CAISSFQGTDYNEQFF
>TRBJ2-1|21|TRBD2|TRBV4-3|few
TGCGCCAGCAGCCAAGAGGGGACTAGCGGGAGTACGATCGGGCCGGTCAATGAGCAGTTCTTC
CASSQEGTSGSTIGPVNEQFF
>TRBJ2-5|13|NA|TRBV30|once
TGTGCCTGCTCAACGGGGTTCCAAGAGACCCAGTACTTC
CACSTGFQETQYF
>TRBJ2-3|14|NA|TRBV2|NA
TGTGCCAGCAGTAACATAGCCGCCACAGATACGCAGTATTTT
CASSNIAATDTQYF
>TRBJ2-4|17|NA|TRBV6-5|few
TGTGCCAGCAGTTACTCGCGGGACTCCCTAGCCAAAAACATTCAGTACTTC
CASSYSRDSLAKNIQYF
>TRBJ1-5|16|NA|TRBV5-5|NA
TGTGCCAGCAGCTTGAAGGTTTCGAGGGGAGATCAGCCCCAGCATTTT
CASSLKVSRGDQPQHF
>TRBJ1-5|16|NA|TRBV7-6|once
TGTGCCAGCAGCTCGACGATTGAGGGGCTCTATCAGCCCCAGCATTTT
CASSSTIEGLYQPQHF
>TRBJ2-5|14|NA|TRBV5-5|few
TGTGCCAGCAGCTCCATGACAGTACAAGAGACCCAGTACTTC
CASSSMTVQETQYF
>TRBJ2-3|15|TRBD1|TRBV4-1|NA
TGCGCCAGCAGCCAACCCGGACAGGGTACAGATACGCAGTATTTT
CASSQPGQGTDTQYF
>TRBJ1-1|14|NA|TRBV20-1|NA
TGCAGTGCTGAGGGACAAGGGGGAAATTCCGAAGCTTTCTTT
CSAEGQGGNSEAFF
>TRBJ1-4|15|NA|TRBV5-5|NA
TGTGCCAGCAGCAAAACAGGGTTGACTAATGAAAAACTGTTTTTT
CASSKTGLTNEKLFF
>TRBJ1-6|16|NA|TRBV25-1|NA
TGTGCCAGCAGAGGCGACCGAAGCTCCTATAATTCACCCCTCCACTTT
CASRGDRSSYNSPLHF
>TRBJ2-7|14|NA|TRBV27|NA
TGTGCCAGCAGAGGGACTCCGACCTACAATGAGCAGTACTTC
CASRGTPTYNEQYF
>TRBJ2-7|15|NA|TRBV5-1|NA
TGCGCCAGCAGCTTACTCCAGGGGGGCTCCTACGAGCAGTACTTC
CASSLLQGGSYEQYF
>TRBJ2-7|17|TRBD2|TRBV27|few
TGTGCCAGCAGTTTAGGCGGGAGGCCCCCTTACCTATACGAGCAGTACTTC
CASSLGGRPPYLYEQYF
>TRBJ1-5|13|NA|TRBV10-3|NA
TGTGCCATCAGTGGTGGGGGTGGGCAGCCCCAGCATTTT
CAISGGGGQPQHF
>TRBJ2-7|16|TRBD1|TRBV6-4|NA
TGTGCCAGCAGTGACTTCAGGGGGCGGACAAATTGCGAGCAGTACTTC
CASSDFRGRTNCEQYF
>TRBJ2-5|15|NA|TRBV12-5|NA
TGTGCTAGTGGGGATACCGGACGGACCCAAGAGACCCAGTACTTC
CASGDTGRTQETQYF
>TRBJ2-5|16|TRBD1|TRBV5-8|NA
TGTGCCAGCAGCATACAGGGGGCGGATTTTTCCGAGACCCAGTACTTC
CASSIQGADFSETQYF
>TRBJ1-1|15|NA|TRBV10-3|NA
TGTGCCATCAGAACGACAGGAACAGCGAACACTGAAGCTTTCTTT
CAIRTTGTANTEAFF
>TRBJ1-6|14|NA|TRBV14|NA
TGTGCCAGCAGCCAAGTTGGAGGGCGCTCACCCCTCCACTTT
CASSQVGGRSPLHF
>TRBJ2-3|16|TRBD1|TRBV20-1|NA
TGCAGTGCTAGAGTCCCTGGGACAGGGGGAGCAGATACGCAGTATTTT
CSARVPGTGGADTQYF